A single sample is the source of the 18 T cell receptor beta chains below, sequenced in a study of post-analysis software for immune sequencing data. The TCR beta cDNA libraries contained unique molecular identifiers. TCRdb used MiXCR to reprocess the PCR reads, holding one entry per CDR3 protein. The sample includes about 500,000 distinct CDR3 sequences, 45% of them seen just once. Whole-study findings and limits: Comparison of patients with controls showed a handful of TRBV segments more frequent in patients, TRBV5-6, TRBV5-1 and TRBV20-1 among them.

For these receptors, no antigen is known. Material: blood. These TCRs come from a girl between 5 and 17 years old with multiple sclerosis.

This clonotype was seen more than once but under ten times. The chain couples TRBV28 to TRBJ2-7; D call uncertain. The CDR3 runs 12 residues. The V end lost 11 bases, the J end lost 3 bases, and 14 bases lay between the germline ends. Germline V lookup: CDR1 MDHEN, CDR2 SYDVKM. CDR3 sequence: CASCSGDYEQYF. The CDR3 DNA sequence: TGTGCCTCCTGCAGTGGGGACTACGAGCAGTACTTC.

The V and J genes are TRBV6-1 and TRBJ1-1, with D perhaps matching TRBD1 (6 bases). The CDR3 extends over 14 amino acids. V lost 6 bases and J lost 3, with 14 bases in between. CDR1 and CDR2 from the germline V gene are MNHNS and SASEGT. The CDR3 nucleotides are TGTGCCAGCAGAAATGAGGCAGGGGACACTGAAGCTTTCTTT. This sequence encodes CASRNEAGDTEAFF.

This clonotype was counted a few times. This chain joins TRBV28 and TRBJ2-5; D tentatively fits TRBD1 or TRBD2 (5 bases each). CDR1 MDHEN and CDR2 SYDVKM come from the germline V gene. V dropped 3 bases and J dropped 0 bases, with 11 bases sitting between them. This CDR3 is 15 amino acids long. CDR3 in DNA: TGTGCCAGCAGTTTCTTGGGGACGTACCAAGAGACCCAGTACTTC. Protein sequence: CASSFLGTYQETQYF. The variable domain in full, with the rest retrieved from reference TRBV28 and TRBJ2-5, is DVKVTQSSRYLVKRTGEKVFLECVQDMDHENMFWYRQDPGLGLRLIYFSYDVKMKEKGDIPEGYSVSREKKERFSLILESASTNQTSMYLCASSFLGTYQETQYFGPGTRLLVL.

Only a few counts were recorded for this clonotype. The rearrangement links TRBV28 to TRBJ1-2, with a possible D match to TRBD1 (5 bases). Germline CDR1 and CDR2: MDHEN and SYDVKM. The CDR3 runs 14 residues. V was pared by 5 bases and J by 4 bases, with 14 bases between. This chain's CDR3 is CASSPTGRSYGYTF. Here the CDR3 DNA reads TGTGCCAGCAGTCCAACAGGCAGGTCCTATGGCTACACCTTC.

This chain links TRBV24-1 with TRBJ2-5; perhaps D is TRBD1 or TRBD2 (5 bases each). Germline V lookup: CDR1 KGHDR, CDR2 SFDVKD. The CDR3 covers 15 residues. Between the trimmed V and J ends, which lost 5 bases and 5 bases, there was a span of 17 bases. For the CDR3, the DNA is TGTGCCACCAGTGGTCTGACAGCCCGGACTGAGACCCAGTACTTC. It codes for CATSGLTARTETQYF.

This clonotype has only a few counts. Written as DNA, the CDR3 is TGTGCCAGCAGCGTAGAGGGTTGGGGACTAGCGGGACTAGCCTATGAGCAGTTCTTC. It specifies CASSVEGWGLAGLAYEQFF. The rearrangement links TRBV9 to TRBJ2-1, with 13 bases aligning to TRBD2. The germline V gene has CDR1 SGDLS and CDR2 YYNGEE. The CDR3 extends over 19 amino acids. V shed 0 bases, J shed 8 bases, and the junction held 14 bases outside the gene matches.

This clonotype was detected many times. The chain combines TRBV12-3 or TRBV12-4 with TRBJ1-2; D is undetermined. Trimming shortened V by 6 bases and J by 5 bases, and 13 bases separated the two germline ends. The CDR3 has 13 amino acids. As DNA, the CDR3 is TGTGCCAGCAGATCAGACATTTCATATGGCTACACCTTC. Its translation: CASRSDISYGYTF.

This clonotype was seen a handful of times. The chain carries TRBV15 and TRBJ2-5; 7 nucleotides match TRBD1. The J call is uncertain, as TRBJ2-7 better fits the DNA end. Germline CDR1 reads LNHNV; CDR2 reads YYDKDF (reference sequence). The CDR3 sequence is 16 residues long. The DNA of the CDR3 is TGTGCCACCAGCAGTCCTTCGACAGGGAATAAGAACGAGCAGTACTTC. This translates into CATSSPSTGNKNEQYF.

The chain uses TRBV20-1 and TRBJ2-7; 11 bases match TRBD2. The CDR3 covers 14 residues. Per the germline V gene, CDR1 is DFQATT and CDR2 is SNEGSKA (reference sequence). Losses at the gene ends were 6 bases for V and 5 bases for J; bases not matched to a gene: 9. The CDR3 sequence is CSAPGTLAGDEQYF. Written as DNA, the CDR3 is TGCAGTGCCCCGGGGACACTAGCGGGAGACGAGCAGTACTTC.

V and J are TRBV5-5 and TRBJ1-5; D not certain. This CDR3 comprises 14 residues. CDR1 SGHKS and CDR2 YYEKEE come from the germline V gene (reference sequence). The V gene lost 4 bases and the J gene lost 4 bases, with 12 bases spanning the gap. The CDR3 region is CASSGGAFNQPQHF. CDR3 DNA: TGTGCCAGCAGCGGAGGAGCCTTTAATCAGCCCCAGCATTTT.

This clonotype was detected only a few times. The gene calls are TRBV28 and TRBJ2-5; the D is unclear. The V end lost 3 bases, the J end lost 5 bases, and 7 bases lay between the germline ends. CDR1 and CDR2 from the germline V gene are MDHEN and SYDVKM. The CDR3 contains 12 residues. CDR3 DNA: TGTGCCAGCAGTTTTCTTGGGGAGACCCAGTACTTC. It yields the protein CASSFLGETQYF.

This clonotype has ten or more counts. The chain joins TRBV15 to TRBJ2-5, with D perhaps matching TRBD1 (6 bases). CDR1 and CDR2 (germline): LNHNV, YYDKDF (reference sequence). The CDR3 is 15 residues long. Trimming took 4 bases from V and 11 from J, leaving 23 bases between them. DNA for the CDR3: TGTGCCACCAGCAAAGGACAGCACGGCAACCCAAGGCAGTACTTC. Its protein product is CATSKGQHGNPRQYF.

The CDR3: CSVEFGDRYSYNEQFF. Here the CDR3 DNA reads TGCAGCGTTGAATTCGGGGACAGGTATTCCTACAATGAGCAGTTCTTC. The chain is built from TRBV29-1 and TRBJ2-1, with 8 bases identical to TRBD1. The CDR3 length is 16 residues. The trim removed 2 bases at V and 1 base at J, leaving 7 bases unmatched. Germline V CDR1 and CDR2: SQVTM, ANQGSEA.

The rearrangement uses TRBV28 and TRBJ1-2; 10 nucleotides align to TRBD1. Per the germline V gene, CDR1 is MDHEN and CDR2 is SYDVKM. Trimming at V came to 5 bases and at J to 8 bases, leaving 14 bases not matched to a gene. The CDR3 spans 16 residues. This chain's CDR3 is CASSPIWGQGREGYTF. The CDR3 DNA follows: TGTGCCAGCAGTCCTATATGGGGACAGGGGAGGGAAGGCTACACCTTC.

The rearrangement uses TRBV12-5 and TRBJ2-1; 10 bases fit TRBD2. V gave up 4 bases and J gave up 3 bases; unmatched junction bases: 3. Germline values: CDR1 LGHNT, CDR2 FRNRAP. The length of the CDR3 is 15 residues. In DNA, the CDR3 is TGTGCTAGTGGTTCGGGACTAGCGAGCTACAATGAGCAGTTCTTC. Its protein product is CASGSGLASYNEQFF.

This chain joins TRBV15 and TRBJ2-1, with TRBD2 identical over 9 bases. CDR1 LNHNV and CDR2 YYDKDF come from the germline V gene (reference sequence). Germline trimming cut 7 bases from V and 7 bases from J; bases unmatched to any gene: 8. This CDR3 is built from 14 residues. CDR3 sequence reads: CATTPAGGKNEQFF. The CDR3 nucleotides are TGTGCCACCACGCCCGCGGGAGGGAAAAATGAGCAGTTCTTC. The full variable domain, completed using reference TRBV15 and TRBJ2-1, is DAMVIQNPRYQVTQFGKPVTLSCSQTLNHNVMYWYQQKSSQAPKLLFHYYDKDFNNEADTPDNFQSRRPNTSFCFLDIRSPGLGDTAMYLCATTPAGGKNEQFFGPGTRLTVL.

As to this clonotype: At one end the junction does not follow the germline gene, possibly because of a read error. This chain joins TRBV13 and TRBJ2-5; no clear D. Germline values: CDR1 PRHDT, CDR2 FYEKMQ (reference sequence). This CDR3 is built from 13 residues. The CDR3 sequence: CDSSLRGSETQYF. The CDR3 DNA reads as TGTGACAGCAGCTTGAGAGGATCGGAGACCCAGTACTTC. Filled out from reference TRBV13 and TRBJ2-5, the complete variable domain reads AAGVIQSPRHLIKEKRETATLKCYPIPRHDTVYWYQQGPGQDPQFLISFYEKMQSDKGSIPDRFSAQQFSDYHSELNMSSLELGDSALYFCDSSLRGSETQYFGPGTRLLVL.

The genes are TRBV20-1 and TRBJ2-7; 9 bases are shared with TRBD2. The CDR3 consists of 15 residues. Germline CDR1 reads DFQATT; CDR2 reads SNEGSKA (reference sequence). V lost 1 base to trimming and J lost 7 bases; unmatched junction nucleotides: 11. CDR3 DNA: TGCAGTGCTAGAGTTCGGGCGGGAGGGCCAAATGAGCAGTACTTC. It codes for CSARVRAGGPNEQYF.